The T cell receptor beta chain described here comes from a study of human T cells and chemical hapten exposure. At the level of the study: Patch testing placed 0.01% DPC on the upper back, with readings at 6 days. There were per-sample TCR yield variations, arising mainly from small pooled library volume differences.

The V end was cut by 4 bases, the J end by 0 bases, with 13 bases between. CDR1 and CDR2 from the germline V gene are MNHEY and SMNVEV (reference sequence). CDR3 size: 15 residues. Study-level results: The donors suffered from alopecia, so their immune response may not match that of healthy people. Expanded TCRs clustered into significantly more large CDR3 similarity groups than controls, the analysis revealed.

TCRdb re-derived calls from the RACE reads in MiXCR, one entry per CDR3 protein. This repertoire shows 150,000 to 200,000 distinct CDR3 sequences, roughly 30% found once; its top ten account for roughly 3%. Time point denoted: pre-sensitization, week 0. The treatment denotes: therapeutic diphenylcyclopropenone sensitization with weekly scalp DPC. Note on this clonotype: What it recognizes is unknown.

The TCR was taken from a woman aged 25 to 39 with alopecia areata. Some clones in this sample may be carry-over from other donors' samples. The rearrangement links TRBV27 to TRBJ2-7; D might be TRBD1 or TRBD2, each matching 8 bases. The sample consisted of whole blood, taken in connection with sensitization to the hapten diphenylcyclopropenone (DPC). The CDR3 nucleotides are TGTGCCAGCAGTTGGACAGGGACTAGCTCCTACGAGCAGTACTTC. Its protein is CASSWTGTSSYEQYF.